This T cell receptor beta chain was documented in a study of control samples from healthy donors and cancer patients. Trimming cost V 8 bases and J 7 bases, with 12 bases left between them. The germline V gene has CDR1 MDHEN and CDR2 SYDVKM. CDR3 size: 12 residues. Clones were read by immunoSEQ multiplex PCR, and TCRdb kept only the in-frame ones, dropping some. The table has 150,000 or so clones, under 95% seen once. This TCR derives from a man aged 35 to 55 in good health. The specimen was blood. The chain joins TRBV28 to TRBJ1-3; unclear D gene. The DNA for the CDR3 is TGTGCCAGCCTCCAAGGAGGGAACACCATATATTTT. Protein product: CASLQGGNTIYF.